The 3 T cell receptor beta chains below come from one sample, sequenced in a study of cytomegalovirus exposure and HLA in healthy donors. Primers included in the PCR were 60 Vbeta and 13 Jbeta primers. Sequencing was performed with immunoSEQ multiplex PCR; in TCRdb, only in-frame clones are kept and a portion is missing. The sample includes more than 150,000 clones, about four fifths of them seen just once. The sequenced sample consisted of PBMCs. The origin of the receptors is a woman in her 50s in good health and CMV-seropositive.

The chain has TRBV29-1 and TRBJ1-1; maybe TRBD1 (6 bases). V dropped 4 bases and J dropped 4 bases, with 19 bases sitting between them. Germline CDR1 reads SQVTM; CDR2 reads ANQGSEA. The CDR3 has 15 amino acids. The CDR3, as DNA: TGCAGCGTTGCCTCGGGGAGGGGGATGAGCACTGAAGCTTTCTTT. Translation gives CSVASGRGMSTEAFF.

This chain links TRBV19 with TRBJ2-1; 10 bases are shared with TRBD1. The length of the CDR3 is 13 residues. CDR1 LNHDA and CDR2 SQIVND come from the germline V gene (reference sequence). J gave up 9 bases and V 6 bases, and 5 bases lay outside the gene matches. CDR3 in DNA: TGTGCCAGTAGCGACAGGGGGCCTGGTGAGCAGTTCTTC. It translates to CASSDRGPGEQFF.

The chain has TRBV6-1 and TRBJ1-2, with 8 bases fitting TRBD1. Trimming removed 5 bases from V and 1 base from J; junction bases left unmatched: 6. Germline V lookup: CDR1 MNHNS, CDR2 SASEGT. The CDR3 is 15 residues long. The CDR3 spells CASSSTGGVNYGYTF. The CDR3 DNA reads TGTGCCAGCAGTTCTACAGGGGGAGTTAACTATGGCTACACCTTC.